This T cell receptor (beta chain) derives from a study of blood T cell repertoires in COVID-19. Method: immunoSEQ multiplex PCR; TCRdb's copy keeps in-frame clones and lacks some. The sample comprises 130,000 to 150,000 clones, about four fifths of which are singletons, and roughly 10% rests with the top ten. This TCR was sampled from a woman of 80 years or more in a cohort sampled during active or convalescent COVID-19. The sample consisted of peripheral blood.

The chain's CDR3 is CASTGLVTDTQYF. In nucleotides, the CDR3 is TGTGCCAGCACGGGACTAGTCACAGATACGCAGTATTTT. The rearrangement joins TRBV12-3 or TRBV12-4 to TRBJ2-3, with 8 bases that match TRBD2. J lost 2 bases, V lost 7 bases, and 2 bases had no gene match. This CDR3 region has 13 residues.